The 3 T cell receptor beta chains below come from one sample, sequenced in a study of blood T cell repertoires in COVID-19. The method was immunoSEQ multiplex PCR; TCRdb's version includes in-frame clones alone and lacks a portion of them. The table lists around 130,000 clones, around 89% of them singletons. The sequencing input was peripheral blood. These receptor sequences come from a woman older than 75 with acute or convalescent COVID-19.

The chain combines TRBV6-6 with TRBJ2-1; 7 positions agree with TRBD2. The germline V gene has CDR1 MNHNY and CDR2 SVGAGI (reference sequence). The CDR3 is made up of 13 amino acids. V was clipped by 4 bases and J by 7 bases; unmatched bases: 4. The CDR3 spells CASSSNGGNEQFF. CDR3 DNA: TGTGCCAGCAGTTCGAACGGGGGGAATGAGCAGTTCTTC.

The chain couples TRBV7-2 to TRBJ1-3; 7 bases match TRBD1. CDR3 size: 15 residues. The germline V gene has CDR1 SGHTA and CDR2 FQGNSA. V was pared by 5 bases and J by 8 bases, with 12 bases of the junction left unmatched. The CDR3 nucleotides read TGTGCCAGCAGCGCTACCCCCCAGGGGGAGGACACCATATATTTT. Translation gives CASSATPQGEDTIYF. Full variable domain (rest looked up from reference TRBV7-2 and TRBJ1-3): GAGVSQSPSNKVTEKGKDVELRCDPISGHTALYWYRQSLGQGLEFLIYFQGNSAPDKSGLPSDRFSAERTGGSVSTLTIQRTQQEDSAVYLCASSATPQGEDTIYFGEGSWLTVV.

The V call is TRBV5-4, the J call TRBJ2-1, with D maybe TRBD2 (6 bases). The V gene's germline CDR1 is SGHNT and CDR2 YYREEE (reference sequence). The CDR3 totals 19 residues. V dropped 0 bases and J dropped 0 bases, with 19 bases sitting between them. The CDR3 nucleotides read TGTGCCAGCAGCTTGGGCGGGACTCGGGGTAGGAGCTCCTACAATGAGCAGTTCTTC. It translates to CASSLGGTRGRSSYNEQFF.